This T cell receptor beta chain was obtained from a study of monozygotic twins with inflammatory bowel disease. Researchers used roughly 3,800 ng of total RNA for each TCR library. Template switching incorporated UMIs with a 6-nucleotide sample barcode. TCRdb processed the 5' RACE reads again and assigns one entry to each CDR3 protein, with no DNA. This sample contains about 300,000 distinct CDR3 sequences. This CDR3 is 14 amino acids long. Germline assignment: CDR1 SGHTA and CDR2 FQGNSA. Study-wide points: IBD patients, compared with healthy twins, shared fewer clonotypes with others (especially with disease activity).

Turning to this clonotype: Its specificity is unknown.

The receptor's source is a human donor with ulcerative colitis or Crohn's disease, or a healthy co-twin of an affected twin (not recorded which). The source material was blood. This chain uses TRBV7-2 with TRBJ2-7. The CDR3: CASSLEVSSYEQYF.